The 22 T cell receptor beta chains reported below all come from one sample, sequenced in a study of blood T cell repertoires in COVID-19. Sequencing was performed with immunoSEQ multiplex PCR; in TCRdb, only in-frame clones are kept and a portion is missing. This sample yields 300,000 to 400,000 clones, of which roughly 86% are seen a single time; roughly 7.1% belongs to the top ten. Sequencing was performed on peripheral blood. The receptors were sampled from a woman between 50 and 59 years old who had recovered from COVID-19.

The chain has TRBV19 and TRBJ2-5; tentatively, D is TRBD2 (6 bases). Trimming removed 6 bases from V and 4 bases from J, with 15 bases in between. This CDR3 contains 14 residues. Germline V gives CDR1 LNHDA, CDR2 SQIVND (reference sequence). This CDR3 reads CASSFHGGRETQYF. In DNA, the CDR3 is TGTGCCAGTAGCTTCCACGGGGGACGAGAGACCCAGTACTTC.

This rearrangement joins TRBV3-1 (or the pseudogene TRBV3-2) to TRBJ2-3; 10 positions match TRBD2. Losses at the gene ends were 2 bases for V and 3 bases for J; bases not matched to a gene: 2. The CDR3 has 15 residues. The germline V gene has CDR1 LGHDT and CDR2 YNNKEL (reference sequence). CDR3 sequence: CASSQTSGETDTQYF. CDR3 in DNA: TGTGCCAGCAGCCAAACTAGCGGGGAAACAGATACGCAGTATTTT.

This chain joins TRBV27 and TRBJ1-1; the D gene is possibly TRBD1 (5 bases). The V gene lost 4 bases and the J gene lost 4 bases, with 16 bases spanning the gap. Per the germline V gene, CDR1 is MNHEY and CDR2 is SMNVEV (reference sequence). The CDR3 length is 15 residues. CDR3 sequence (DNA): TGTGCCAGCAGTTCGCTCCCGTGGGGGGGCACTGAAGCTTTCTTT. This translates into CASSSLPWGGTEAFF.

The chain combines TRBV19 with TRBJ2-3; 7 bases line up with TRBD1. J lost 5 bases, V lost 8 bases, and 7 bases had no gene match. The CDR3 contains 13 residues. In germline, CDR1 is LNHDA, CDR2 SQIVND (reference sequence). For the CDR3, the DNA is TGTGCCAGTGTAAGGGGGCCGGGAGATACGCAGTATTTT. This codes for CASVRGPGDTQYF.

V and J are TRBV7-9 and TRBJ1-4, with TRBD1 as a possible D gene (6 bases). The CDR3 length is 15 residues. Germline loops: CDR1 SEHNR, CDR2 FQNEAQ (reference sequence). Trimming left V 5 bases short and J 2 bases short, with 12 bases between. This chain's CDR3 is CASSLYRDTNEKLFF. The CDR3 coding sequence is TGTGCCAGCAGCCTCTACAGGGACACTAATGAAAAACTGTTTTTT.

This chain uses TRBV19 with TRBJ2-4; TRBD2 is a possible D gene (5 bases). The ends were cut back, 6 bases at V and 13 bases at J, with 16 bases in the middle. The V gene's germline CDR1 is LNHDA and CDR2 SQIVND (reference sequence). CDR3 length: 12 residues. In nucleotides, the CDR3 is TGTGCCAGTAGGGAGGATGGCCCGCTCCAGTACTTC. It yields the protein CASREDGPLQYF. The full variable domain, its missing parts supplied by reference TRBV19 and TRBJ2-4, is DGGITQSPKYLFRKEGQNVTLSCEQNLNHDAMYWYRQDPGQGLRLIYYSQIVNDFQKGDIAEGYSVSREKKESFPLTVTSAQKNPTAFYLCASREDGPLQYFGAGTRLSVL.

The chain is built from TRBV28 and TRBJ2-7, with TRBD2 as a possible D gene (6 bases). The germline V and J ends were trimmed by 4 bases and 5 bases, with 21 bases remaining between them. Germline V gene sequence: CDR1 MDHEN, CDR2 SYDVKM. The CDR3 totals 16 residues. CDR3 amino acids: CASSSPSVGGSHEQYF. The CDR3 DNA reads TGTGCCAGCAGTTCCCCCTCGGTAGGAGGGTCTCACGAGCAGTACTTC.

This sequence joins TRBV7-2 and TRBJ2-5, with a possible D match to TRBD1 (6 bases). Trimming took 4 bases from V and 0 from J, leaving 12 bases between them. The CDR3 runs 15 residues. The V gene's germline CDR1 is SGHTA and CDR2 FQGNSA. The CDR3 DNA reads as TGTGCCAGCAGCTACACGTGGACAGACCAAGAGACCCAGTACTTC. As protein: CASSYTWTDQETQYF. The full variable domain, with the rest looked up from reference TRBV7-2 and TRBJ2-5, is GAGVSQSPSNKVTEKGKDVELRCDPISGHTALYWYRQSLGQGLEFLIYFQGNSAPDKSGLPSDRFSAERTGGSVSTLTIQRTQQEDSAVYLCASSYTWTDQETQYFGPGTRLLVL.

The chain couples TRBV3-1 (or the pseudogene TRBV3-2) to TRBJ1-2; no definite D call. The CDR3 is made up of 14 amino acids. Germline V gene sequence: CDR1 LGHDT, CDR2 YNNKEL (reference sequence). Deletions cut 1 base from V and 6 bases from J, with 12 bases between. This CDR3 is CASSQGGDVHGYTF. DNA for the CDR3: TGTGCCAGCAGCCAAGGGGGAGACGTACATGGCTACACCTTC.

The chain couples TRBV25-1 to TRBJ2-1; perhaps TRBD1 as D (5 bases). The V and J ends lost 6 bases and 1 base respectively, with 13 bases between them. CDR1 is MGHDK and CDR2 is SYGVNS in the germline V gene. The CDR3 is 15 residues long. CDR3 nucleotides: TGTGCCAGCAGCGCAGGGTTTTTGTCCTACAATGAGCAGTTCTTC. Translating it yields CASSAGFLSYNEQFF.

Only one count was recorded for this clone. This chain uses TRBV18 with TRBJ2-5, with a weak D call TRBD2 (5 bases). Germline values: CDR1 KGHSH, CDR2 LQKENI. Trimming removed 8 bases from V and 5 bases from J, with 12 bases in between. This CDR3 comprises 12 residues. CDR3 DNA: TGTGCCAGCACCTGGGGAGTGGAGACCCAGTACTTC. It encodes CASTWGVETQYF.

This clone has only a few counts. The chain couples TRBV6-1 to TRBJ1-5; perhaps TRBD1 as D (5 bases). The CDR3 spans 16 residues. Trimming left V 1 base short and J 3 bases short, with 13 bases between. Per germline, CDR1 MNHNS and CDR2 SASEGT. CDR3: CASSEGAGLNNQPQHF. CDR3 bases: TGTGCCAGCAGTGAAGGGGCGGGACTGAACAATCAGCCCCAGCATTTT.

The chain combines TRBV4-1 with TRBJ2-2, with 9 bases aligning to TRBD1. Germline V gene sequence: CDR1 MGHRA, CDR2 YSYEKL. The CDR3 consists of 15 residues. V lost 4 bases, J lost 3 bases, and 3 bases stayed unmatched. The CDR3 protein is CASSRTGVDTGELFF. Here the CDR3 DNA reads TGCGCCAGCAGCCGGACAGGGGTCGACACCGGGGAGCTGTTTTTT.

V is TRBV15 and J is TRBJ1-5; perhaps TRBD1 as D (6 bases). Germline CDR1 and CDR2: LNHNV and YYDKDF (reference sequence). Trimming stripped 0 bases from V and 7 bases from J, with 13 bases between. The CDR3 consists of 15 residues. The CDR3 is CATSRDLGASQPQHF. As DNA, the CDR3 is TGTGCCACCAGCAGAGATTTGGGGGCTTCGCAGCCCCAGCATTTT.

The rearrangement joins TRBV20-1 to TRBJ2-7; D is possibly TRBD2 (5 bases). The V end was cut by 3 bases, the J end by 2 bases, with 8 bases between. The CDR3 runs 12 residues. Looked up from germline, CDR1 is DFQATT and CDR2 is SNEGSKA (reference sequence). This chain's CDR3 is CSASPGTYEQYF. CDR3 nucleotides: TGCAGTGCTAGTCCGGGAACCTACGAGCAGTACTTC.

The rearrangement uses TRBV19 and TRBJ1-2, with unresolved D. The V gene lost 3 bases and the J gene lost 4 bases, with 15 bases spanning the gap. This CDR3 spans 15 amino acids. CDR1 and CDR2 from the germline V gene are LNHDA and SQIVND (reference sequence). CDR3 in amino acids: CASSISHSGPYGYTF. The CDR3 DNA follows: TGTGCCAGTAGTATCTCTCACAGCGGGCCCTATGGCTACACCTTC.

The chain couples TRBV30 to TRBJ1-5; 7 nucleotides match TRBD1. This CDR3 contains 18 residues. The V gene end was trimmed by 0 bases and the J gene end by 0 bases; junction bases not matched to a gene: 11. From germline, CDR1 is GTSNPN and CDR2 SVGIG (reference sequence). CDR3 sequence: CAWSVSQGGVYSNQPQHF. CDR3 in DNA: TGTGCCTGGAGTGTTTCGCAGGGGGGCGTCTATAGCAATCAGCCCCAGCATTTT.

The chain uses TRBV11-3 and TRBJ2-1; D ambiguous. Trimming pared 0 bases from V and 11 bases from J, leaving 11 bases between. The CDR3 is 13 residues long. Germline values: CDR1 SGHNT, CDR2 YENEEA. As DNA, the CDR3 is TGTGCCAGCAGCTTAGATCTGGAGACCAAGCAGTTCTTC. As protein: CASSLDLETKQFF.

The V call is TRBV5-1, the J call TRBJ2-7, with 10 positions matching TRBD1. J lost 2 bases, V lost 5 bases, and 4 bases had no gene match. This CDR3 contains 14 residues. Germline V CDR1 and CDR2: SGHRS, YFSETQ. This chain's CDR3 is CASSWGQGTYEQYF. Written as DNA, the CDR3 is TGCGCCAGCAGTTGGGGACAGGGGACCTACGAGCAGTACTTC.

The chain carries TRBV18 and TRBJ1-5, with 7 bases fitting TRBD1. The CDR3 consists of 14 residues. Germline V lookup: CDR1 KGHSH, CDR2 LQKENI. V lost 5 bases, J lost 4 bases, and 5 bases stayed unmatched. The CDR3 bases are TGTGCCAGCTCAACGGGACAGCAGAATCAGCCCCAGCATTTT. Its protein product is CASSTGQQNQPQHF.

The rearrangement joins TRBV28 to TRBJ2-5; possible D gene TRBD1, 7 bases. The CDR3 has 14 amino acids. V was clipped by 5 bases and J by 5 bases, with 15 bases between them. Germline CDR1 and CDR2: MDHEN and SYDVKM. CDR3 residues: CASSGQGGLETQYF. Here the CDR3 DNA reads TGTGCCAGCAGTGGGCAGGGGGGCCTGGAGACCCAGTACTTC.

This clone was seen a handful of times. The chain recombines TRBV6-5 with TRBJ2-7, with 7 nucleotides matching TRBD2. Trimming took 8 bases from V and 7 from J; bases not matched to a gene: 8. Germline CDR1 and CDR2: MNHEY and SVGAGI. CDR3 length equals 12 residues. The DNA for the CDR3 is TGTGCCAGCTTCGGGGGGTCTTGGGAGCAGTACTTC. Its protein is CASFGGSWEQYF.